The rows below give T cell receptor beta chains drawn from one sample of a study of T cell clonotyping in hematopoietic cell transplantation. The table came from immunoSEQ multiplex PCR; TCRdb's copy has only in-frame clones and leaves some out. The profile shows 37,000 or so clones, around 90% of them singletons. Material: peripheral blood mononuclear cells. The receptor set was obtained from a woman between 40 and 55 years old in good health. Some clones in this sample may be carry-over from other donors' samples. Each CDR3 is given without its conserved first and last residue. Clone size is stated in some rows and not others, as once, few, many or a class when expanded.

>-|TRBV28|TRBJ1-2
ASTATGDSFGYT
>-|TRBV29-1|TRBJ1-2
SVADRQTTNYGYT
>few|TRBV18|TRBJ1-2
ASSPAPSTLNYGYT
>-|TRBV4-3|TRBJ1-1
ASSQDSPSHAEAF
>-|TRBV25-1|TRBJ2-3
ASSEATSGDFTDTQY
>-|TRBV28|TRBJ2-5
ASRGQGTSETQY
>-|TRBV19|TRBJ1-4
ASNRGTSTGQLGKLF
>-|TRBV5-1|TRBJ2-7
ASSLSPPASYEQY
>few|TRBV7-3|TRBJ1-1
ASSLEGNTEAF
>-|TRBV9|TRBJ2-1
ASSVARFGDEQF
>-|TRBV7-9|TRBJ1-2
ASSPGSVYGYT
>-|TRBV28|TRBJ1-1
ASSPLDRAEAF
>-|TRBV6-5|TRBJ1-2
ASSLGGGYT
>-|TRBV19|TRBJ2-3
ASSKGTSEADTQY
>-|TRBV25-1|TRBJ2-5
ASSETQDVRETQY
>-|TRBV14|TRBJ2-7
ASSLGLRYEQY
>-|TRBV7-3|TRBJ2-2
ASSLGGDTGELF
>-|TRBV5-1|TRBJ2-7
ASSLVPGTGLGYEQY
>-|TRBV15|TRBJ1-2
ATSRLRGERYGYT
>-|TRBV7-2|TRBJ2-2
ASSLAPSSGGELF
>medium-sized|TRBV28|TRBJ2-1
ASSPLGAVGYNEQF
>-|TRBV5-1|TRBJ1-2
ASSLDRGVQGYT
>-|TRBV19|TRBJ1-2
ASSIAGVGYT
>-|TRBV6-5|TRBJ2-3
ASRRADTQY